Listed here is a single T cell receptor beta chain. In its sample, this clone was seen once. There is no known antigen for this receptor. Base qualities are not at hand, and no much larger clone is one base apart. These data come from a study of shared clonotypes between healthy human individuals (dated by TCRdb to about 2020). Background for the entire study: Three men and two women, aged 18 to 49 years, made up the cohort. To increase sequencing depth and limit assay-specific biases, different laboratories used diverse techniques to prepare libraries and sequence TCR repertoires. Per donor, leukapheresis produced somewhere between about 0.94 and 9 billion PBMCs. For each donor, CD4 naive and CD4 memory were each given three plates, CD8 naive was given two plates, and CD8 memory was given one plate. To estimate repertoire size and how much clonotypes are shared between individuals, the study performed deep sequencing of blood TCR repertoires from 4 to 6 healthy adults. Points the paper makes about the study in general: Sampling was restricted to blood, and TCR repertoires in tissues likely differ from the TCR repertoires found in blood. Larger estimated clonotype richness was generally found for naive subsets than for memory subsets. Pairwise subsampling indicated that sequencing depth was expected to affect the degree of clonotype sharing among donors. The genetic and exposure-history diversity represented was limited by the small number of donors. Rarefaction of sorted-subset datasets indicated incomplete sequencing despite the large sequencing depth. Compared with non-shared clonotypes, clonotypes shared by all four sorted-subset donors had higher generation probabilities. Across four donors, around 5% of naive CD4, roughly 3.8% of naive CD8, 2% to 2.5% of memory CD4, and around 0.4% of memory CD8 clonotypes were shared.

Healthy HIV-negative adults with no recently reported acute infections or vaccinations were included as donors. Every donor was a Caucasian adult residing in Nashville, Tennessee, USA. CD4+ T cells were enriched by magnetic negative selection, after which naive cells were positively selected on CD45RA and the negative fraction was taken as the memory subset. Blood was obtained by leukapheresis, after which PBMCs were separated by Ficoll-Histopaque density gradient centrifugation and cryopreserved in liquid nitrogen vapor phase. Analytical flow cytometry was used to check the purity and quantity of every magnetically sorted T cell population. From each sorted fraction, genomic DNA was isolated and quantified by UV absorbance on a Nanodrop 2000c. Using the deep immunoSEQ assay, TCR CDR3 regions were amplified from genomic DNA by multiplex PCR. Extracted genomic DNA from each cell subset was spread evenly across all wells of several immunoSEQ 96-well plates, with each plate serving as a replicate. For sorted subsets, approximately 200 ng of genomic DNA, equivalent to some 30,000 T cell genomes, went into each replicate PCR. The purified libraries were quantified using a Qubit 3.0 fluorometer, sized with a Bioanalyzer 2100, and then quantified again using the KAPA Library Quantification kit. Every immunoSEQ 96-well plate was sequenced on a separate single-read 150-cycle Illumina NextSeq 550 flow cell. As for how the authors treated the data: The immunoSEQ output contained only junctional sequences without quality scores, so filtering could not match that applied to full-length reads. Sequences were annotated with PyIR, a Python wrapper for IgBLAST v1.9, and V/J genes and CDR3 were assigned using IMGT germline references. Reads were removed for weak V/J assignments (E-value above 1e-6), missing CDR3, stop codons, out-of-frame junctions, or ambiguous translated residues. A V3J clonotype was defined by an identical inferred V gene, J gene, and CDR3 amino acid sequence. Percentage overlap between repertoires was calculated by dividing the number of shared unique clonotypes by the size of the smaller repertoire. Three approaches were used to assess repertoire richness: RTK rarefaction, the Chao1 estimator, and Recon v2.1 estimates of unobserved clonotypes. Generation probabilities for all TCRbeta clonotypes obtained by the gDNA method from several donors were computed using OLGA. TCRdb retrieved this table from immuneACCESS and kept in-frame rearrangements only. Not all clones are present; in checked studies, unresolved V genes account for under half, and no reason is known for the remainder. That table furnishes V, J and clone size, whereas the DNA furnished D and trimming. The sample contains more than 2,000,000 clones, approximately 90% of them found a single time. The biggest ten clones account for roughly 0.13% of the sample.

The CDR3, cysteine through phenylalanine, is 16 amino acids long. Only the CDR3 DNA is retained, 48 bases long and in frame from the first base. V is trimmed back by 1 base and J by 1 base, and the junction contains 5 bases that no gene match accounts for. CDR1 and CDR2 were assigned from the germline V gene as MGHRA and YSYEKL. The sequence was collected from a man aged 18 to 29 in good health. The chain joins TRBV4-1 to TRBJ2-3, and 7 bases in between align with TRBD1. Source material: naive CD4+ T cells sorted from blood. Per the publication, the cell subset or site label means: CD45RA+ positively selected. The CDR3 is CASSQGDSRGTDTQYF. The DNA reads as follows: TGCGCCAGCAGCCAAGGGGACAGCCGGGGCACAGATACGCAGTATTTT.